These T cell receptor beta chains were read from a single sample in a study of blood T cells in healthy people across ages. TCRdb reprocessed the 5' RACE reads via MiXCR and lists one record per CDR3 protein. The data show around 900,000 distinct CDR3 sequences, roughly half seen once. Sequencing was done on a sample of blood. These receptors were taken from an older woman in good health. The CDR3 runs from the conserved cysteine through the conserved F or W. D genes are given only for firm matches. Rows give clone size only sometimes, using once, few, many, or a class for an expanded clone.

TRBD2	once	TRBV27	TRBJ2-1	CASSAGGSYNEQFF	TGTGCCAGCTCGGCGGGGGGCTCCTACAATGAGCAGTTCTTC
TRBD2	NA	TRBV6-2/TRBV6-3	TRBJ2-7	CASSRTSGSGYEQYF	TGTGCCAGCAGTCGGACTAGCGGGAGTGGATACGAGCAGTACTTC
TRBD2	NA	TRBV10-3	TRBJ2-5	CAISRTSGMRETQYF	TGTGCCATCTCTAGGACTAGCGGGATGCGGGAGACCCAGTACTTC
NA	NA	TRBV29-1	TRBJ2-5	CSVAPGGGETQYF	TGCAGCGTTGCCCCCGGGGGCGGGGAGACCCAGTACTTC
NA	NA	TRBV28	TRBJ2-1	CASSFASAYNGQFF	TGTGCCAGCAGTTTTGCGAGCGCCTACAATGGGCAGTTCTTC
NA	few	TRBV7-2	TRBJ2-7	CASSLNSGEQYF	TGTGCCAGCAGCTTAAATTCTGGCGAGCAGTACTTC
NA	NA	TRBV2	TRBJ2-7	CASGNGVAGEQYF	TGTGCCAGCGGGAATGGAGTTGCCGGCGAGCAGTACTTC
NA	NA	TRBV10-3	TRBJ2-7	CAIRSGTQSPYEQYF	TGTGCCATCAGATCCGGGACTCAAAGCCCCTACGAGCAGTACTTC
TRBD1	NA	TRBV20-1	TRBJ1-1	CSARDRWGQGPNTEAFF	TGCAGTGCTAGAGATCGGTGGGGACAGGGACCGAACACTGAAGCTTTCTTT
NA	once	TRBV6-6	TRBJ1-5	CASSKDNNQPQHF	TGTGCCAGCAGTAAAGACAACAATCAGCCCCAGCATTTT
NA	once	TRBV24-1	TRBJ2-5	CATSDLHGQETQYF	TGTGCCACCAGTGATTTGCATGGTCAGGAGACCCAGTACTTC
NA	NA	TRBV30	TRBJ2-1	CAWSVTGYEQFF	TGTGCCTGGAGTGTAACGGGGTATGAGCAGTTCTTC
TRBD1	NA	TRBV7-8	TRBJ2-3	CASSPRADRGADTQYF	TGTGCCAGCAGCCCCCGAGCGGACAGGGGGGCAGATACGCAGTATTTT
NA	once	TRBV7-3	TRBJ2-1	CASSLANQETQFF	TGTGCCAGCAGCTTAGCGAACCAAGAGACCCAGTTCTTC
TRBD2	NA	TRBV2	TRBJ2-5	CASSRQRTSANRETQYF	TGTGCCAGCAGTCGACAGAGGACTAGCGCGAACCGAGAGACCCAGTACTTC
NA	few	TRBV5-5	TRBJ2-7	CASSFPLFTGVYEQYF	TGTGCCAGCAGCTTTCCGCTATTTACGGGAGTATACGAGCAGTACTTC
NA	NA	TRBV7-9	TRBJ2-7	CASSRPSTGTEQYF	TGTGCCAGCAGCCGACCTTCAACAGGGACCGAGCAGTACTTC
NA	few	TRBV7-2	TRBJ2-5	CASSLGQGTETQYF	TGTGCCAGCAGCTTAGGGCAAGGGACCGAGACCCAGTACTTC
NA	few	TRBV27	TRBJ2-5	CASSSPGRLETQYF	TGTGCCAGCAGTTCTCCAGGGCGACTGGAGACCCAGTACTTC
TRBD2	NA	TRBV3-1	TRBJ2-3	CASSRRLAGVTDTQYF	TGTGCCAGCAGCCGCCGACTAGCGGGAGTGACAGATACGCAGTATTTT
TRBD1	NA	TRBV30	TRBJ1-2	CAWRQGAGYGYTF	TGTGCCTGGAGACAGGGGGCAGGCTATGGCTACACCTTC
NA	NA	TRBV2	TRBJ1-5	CASTERGEQPQHF	TGTGCCAGCACTGAGAGGGGTGAACAGCCCCAGCATTTT
NA	NA	TRBV24-1	TRBJ2-1	CATSDPTGEYNEQFF	TGTGCCACCAGTGACCCAACTGGGGAATACAATGAGCAGTTCTTC
TRBD1	NA	TRBV7-9	TRBJ2-5	CASSFQTGWETQYF	TGTGCCAGCAGCTTTCAGACAGGGTGGGAGACCCAGTACTTC
TRBD1	NA	TRBV7-9	TRBJ2-3	CASSPAGTATDTQYF	TGTGCCAGCAGTCCAGCCGGGACAGCCACAGATACGCAGTATTTT
NA	few	TRBV12-3/TRBV12-4	TRBJ1-6	CASSPRGNSPLHF	TGTGCCAGCAGTCCCCGTGGTAATTCACCCCTCCACTTT
TRBD1	NA	TRBV25-1	TRBJ1-1	CASSAIQGMGTEAFF	TGTGCCAGCAGTGCTATACAGGGGATGGGCACTGAAGCTTTCTTT
NA	few	TRBV6-5	TRBJ2-5	CASSYEGRINLYF	TGTGCCAGCAGTTACGAAGGACGTATCAACCTGTACTTC
NA	many	TRBV12-3/TRBV12-4	TRBJ2-6	CASSLQGTGANVLTF	TGTGCCAGCAGTTTACAAGGGACTGGGGCCAACGTCCTGACTTTC
NA	few	TRBV7-2	TRBJ2-7	CASRQGLGQTYEQYF	TGTGCCAGCAGGCAGGGGTTAGGACAAACCTACGAGCAGTACTTC
NA	NA	TRBV20-1	TRBJ1-2	CSARDTTEDFLLHNYGYTF	TGCAGTGCTAGAGATACGACCGAGGATTTCCTGCTACATAACTATGGCTACACCTTC
TRBD2	NA	TRBV4-1	TRBJ2-5	CASSPVGLGREDQYF	TGCGCCAGCAGCCCGGTGGGACTAGGGCGAGAGGACCAGTACTTC
NA	few	TRBV29-1	TRBJ2-1	CSVVPDNEQFF	TGCAGCGTTGTCCCGGACAATGAGCAGTTCTTC
NA	NA	TRBV29-1	TRBJ2-5	CSVGHGARETQYF	TGCAGCGTTGGACACGGGGCGCGGGAGACCCAGTACTTC
TRBD2	NA	TRBV7-9	TRBJ2-7	CASSSTSGLISYEQYF	TGTGCCAGCAGCTCTACTAGCGGGCTCATCTCCTACGAGCAGTACTTC
TRBD1	NA	TRBV4-1	TRBJ2-2	CASSQTGARTGELFF	TGCGCCAGCAGCCAAACAGGGGCGCGGACCGGGGAGCTGTTTTTT
NA	NA	TRBV20-1	TRBJ2-1	CSAAYGVYNEQFF	TGCAGTGCTGCCTATGGGGTTTACAATGAGCAGTTCTTC
TRBD2	NA	TRBV10-3	TRBJ2-7	CAIEAGSSYEQYF	TGTGCCATAGAAGCGGGAAGCTCCTACGAGCAGTACTTC
TRBD2	few	TRBV15	TRBJ2-1	CATSREVRGVSYNEQFF	TGTGCCACCAGCAGAGAAGTACGGGGGGTTTCCTACAATGAGCAGTTCTTC
TRBD1	few	TRBV15	TRBJ2-1	CATRTGPSDEQFF	TGTGCCACCCGGACAGGGCCATCCGATGAGCAGTTCTTC
NA	NA	TRBV15	TRBJ2-5	CATSRDWLQETQYF	TGTGCCACCAGCAGAGATTGGCTCCAAGAGACCCAGTACTTC
NA	once	TRBV12-3/TRBV12-4	TRBJ2-3	CASGLSGRADTQYF	TGTGCCAGCGGACTCAGCGGACGCGCAGATACGCAGTATTTT
NA	NA	TRBV7-2	TRBJ2-3	CASLRGSPADTQYF	TGTGCCAGCTTAAGGGGTAGCCCGGCAGATACGCAGTATTTT
TRBD2	NA	TRBV12-3/TRBV12-4	TRBJ2-1	CASSLGTSGTYNEQFF	TGTGCCAGCAGTCTCGGGACTAGCGGTACCTACAATGAGCAGTTCTTC
TRBD1	NA	TRBV29-1	TRBJ2-7	CSVEDGQGAYEQYF	TGCAGCGTTGAAGATGGGCAGGGGGCCTACGAGCAGTACTTC
NA	NA	TRBV5-6	TRBJ1-6	CASAQGRLNSPLHF	TGTGCCAGTGCTCAGGGCCGGTTAAATTCACCCCTCCACTTT
TRBD1	NA	TRBV4-1	TRBJ1-4	CASTQGGREKLFF	TGCGCCAGCACCCAGGGGGGTAGAGAAAAACTGTTTTTT
NA	few	TRBV10-3	TRBJ2-2	CASWAGNTGELFF	TGTGCCAGCTGGGCAGGGAACACCGGGGAGCTGTTTTTT
TRBD1	NA	TRBV7-2	TRBJ1-2	CASSLLEGAGTF	TGTGCCAGCAGCTTATTGGAGGGGGCGGGCACCTTC
NA	NA	TRBV6-5	TRBJ2-6	CASSYSYNSGANVLTF	TGTGCCAGCAGTTACTCTTACAACTCTGGGGCCAACGTCCTGACTTTC
TRBD2	NA	TRBV25-1	TRBJ2-1	CASSDLGDYRDNEQFF	TGTGCCAGCAGTGATTTGGGGGACTACCGCGACAATGAGCAGTTCTTC
NA	few	TRBV5-1	TRBJ2-7	CASSLPGPHYEQYF	TGCGCCAGCAGCTTGCCAGGACCACACTACGAGCAGTACTTC
NA	few	TRBV5-1	TRBJ2-7	CASSLVFNYEQYF	TGCGCCAGCAGCTTGGTGTTTAATTACGAGCAGTACTTC
TRBD2	NA	TRBV7-2	TRBJ2-3	CASALTSRPSTDTQYF	TGTGCCAGCGCCTTGACTAGCAGGCCTAGCACAGATACGCAGTATTTT
TRBD2	NA	TRBV10-3	TRBJ2-3	CAVRERSSGIPDTQYF	TGTGCCGTCAGAGAAAGATCTAGCGGGATACCAGATACGCAGTATTTT
NA	NA	TRBV7-2	TRBJ2-7	CASSPSGRTYEQYF	TGTGCCAGCAGCCCTTCAGGACGGACCTACGAGCAGTACTTC
NA	NA	TRBV21-1	TRBJ2-3	CASSKLWTSGRADTQYF	TGTGCCAGCAGCAAATTGTGGACTAGCGGGAGGGCTGATACGCAGTATTTT
TRBD2	NA	TRBV7-6	TRBJ2-5	CASSMMTSGYQETQYF	TGTGCCAGCAGCATGATGACTAGCGGGTACCAAGAGACCCAGTACTTC
NA	NA	TRBV7-3	TRBJ2-7	CASSLSHNSYEQYF	TGTGCCAGCAGCTTAAGCCATAACTCCTACGAGCAGTACTTC